The 14 T cell receptor beta chains given below trace back to one sample, sequenced in a study of blood T cell repertoires in COVID-19. Profiling relied on immunoSEQ multiplex PCR, and the TCRdb table lists in-frame clones only, not all of them. Among some 400,000 clones listed, over 75% were seen once. Sequencing was performed on peripheral blood. These TCRs come from a woman aged 60-75 years with COVID-19, enrolled during active disease.

The chain couples TRBV6-5 to TRBJ2-7, with D maybe TRBD2 (5 bases). The CDR3 has 15 amino acids. The V end lost 5 bases, the J end lost 7 bases, and 21 bases lay between the germline ends. The germline V gene has CDR1 MNHEY and CDR2 SVGAGI. The CDR3 loop reads CASSLSSRGGGEQYF. In DNA, the CDR3 is TGTGCCAGCAGTCTAAGTTCCCGGGGTGGTGGTGAGCAGTACTTC.

The V call is TRBV15, the J call TRBJ1-1; tentatively, D is TRBD1 (5 bases). CDR3 length equals 15 residues. Germline CDR1 and CDR2: LNHNV and YYDKDF (reference sequence). V was clipped by 0 bases and J by 5 bases, with 13 bases between them. The CDR3 spells CATSRDELGGTEAFF. Here the CDR3 DNA reads TGTGCCACCAGCAGAGATGAGCTCGGGGGGACTGAAGCTTTCTTT. Complete variable domain (other parts from reference TRBV15 and TRBJ1-1): DAMVIQNPRYQVTQFGKPVTLSCSQTLNHNVMYWYQQKSSQAPKLLFHYYDKDFNNEADTPDNFQSRRPNTSFCFLDIRSPGLGDTAMYLCATSRDELGGTEAFFGQGTRLTVV.

This sequence joins TRBV11-2 and TRBJ2-6; no clear D gene. Trimming stripped 1 base from V and 0 bases from J, with 13 bases between. Germline V gene sequence: CDR1 SGHAT, CDR2 FQNNGV. CDR3 size: 18 residues. The CDR3: CASSLVPVFFSGANVLTF. Here the CDR3 DNA reads TGTGCCAGCAGCTTAGTTCCAGTCTTTTTCTCTGGGGCCAACGTCCTGACTTTC.

The gene calls are TRBV19 and TRBJ1-6, with a weak D call TRBD1 (5 bases). The V gene lost 3 bases and the J gene lost 10 bases, with 19 bases spanning the gap. Germline assignment: CDR1 LNHDA and CDR2 SQIVND (reference sequence). CDR3 length: 16 residues. The CDR3 DNA reads as TGTGCCAGTAGTATTACCTCGCACAGGCCGAGATCACCCCTCCACTTT. Amino acid sequence: CASSITSHRPRSPLHF.

The gene calls are TRBV19 and TRBJ2-3; D ambiguous. V gave up 11 bases and J gave up 3 bases, with 15 bases separating them. Germline values: CDR1 LNHDA, CDR2 SQIVND (reference sequence). The CDR3 is made up of 13 amino acids. The CDR3 region has the DNA TGTGCCGCTGCGGTCTCAAGGACAGATACGCAGTATTTT. Its protein is CAAAVSRTDTQYF.

V gene TRBV18 combines with J gene TRBJ1-5; D not certain. The CDR3 is made up of 13 amino acids. Germline CDR1 reads KGHSH; CDR2 reads LQKENI. Trimming left V 4 bases short and J 0 bases short, with 4 bases between. The CDR3 loop reads CASSLNSNQPQHF. The CDR3 bases are TGTGCCAGCTCACTCAATAGCAATCAGCCCCAGCATTTT.

V is TRBV5-4 and J is TRBJ1-1; D unresolved. Germline V gene lookup returns CDR1 SGHNT and CDR2 YYREEE (reference sequence). The CDR3 consists of 14 residues. Trimming shortened V by 2 bases and J by 5 bases, and 13 bases separated the two germline ends. The CDR3 bases are TGTGCCAGCAGCTTCAGAGGTATAGAAACTGAAGCTTTCTTT. This gives the protein CASSFRGIETEAFF.

The V call is TRBV5-6, the J call TRBJ1-4; TRBD1 aligns across 11 bases. The germline CDR1 and CDR2 sequences are SGHDT and YYEEEE. The CDR3 has 16 residues. V gave up 3 bases and J gave up 1 base; unmatched junction bases: 2. The CDR3, as DNA: TGTGCCAGCAGCTCGGGACAGGGGGGAACTAATGAAAAACTGTTTTTT. It codes for CASSSGQGGTNEKLFF.

This clone was counted only a few times. V is TRBV9 and J is TRBJ2-1; D might be TRBD2 (6 bases). The V end lost 3 bases, the J end lost 9 bases, and 10 bases lay between the germline ends. Germline loops: CDR1 SGDLS, CDR2 YYNGEE. The CDR3 is made up of 12 amino acids. The CDR3 DNA reads TGTGCCAGCAGCGGGGGGGTCACTGAGCAGTTCTTC. This codes for CASSGGVTEQFF. The full variable domain, rest sourced from reference TRBV9 and TRBJ2-1, is DSGVTQTPKHLITATGQRVTLRCSPRSGDLSVYWYQQSLDQGLQFLIQYYNGEERAKGNILERFSAQQFPDLHSELNLSSLELGDSALYFCASSGGVTEQFFGPGTRLTVL.

V usage is TRBV5-4 and J usage is TRBJ2-1, with 7 bases fitting TRBD2. V shed 1 base, J shed 4 bases, and the junction held 5 bases outside the gene matches. Germline V gene lookup returns CDR1 SGHNT and CDR2 YYREEE (reference sequence). The CDR3 sequence is 15 residues long. CDR3 loop: CASSLQLAQYNEQFF. The CDR3 DNA reads TGTGCCAGCAGCTTGCAACTAGCGCAATACAATGAGCAGTTCTTC.

The chain employs TRBV15 and TRBJ2-5, with TRBD2 matching 9 bases. The CDR3 runs to 16 residues. Germline V gene lookup returns CDR1 LNHNV and CDR2 YYDKDF (reference sequence). V dropped 1 base and J dropped 1; count of bases not matched to a gene: 4. The CDR3 DNA is TGTGCCACCAGCAGAGGCCGTAGCGGGGGCCAAGAGACCCAGTACTTC. Protein: CATSRGRSGGQETQYF.

V and J are TRBV11-1 and TRBJ2-1, with TRBD1 matching over 11 bases. The CDR3 runs 16 residues. The J segment lost 5 bases and the V segment lost 5 bases, leaving 8 bases of the junction unmatched. Germline V gene sequence: CDR1 SGHAT, CDR2 FQDESV (reference sequence). CDR3 in amino acids: CASSTRDRGAHNEQFF. Here the CDR3 DNA reads TGTGCCAGCAGCACCCGGGACAGGGGGGCCCACAATGAGCAGTTCTTC.

The chain combines TRBV7-3 with TRBJ1-1; D not certain. The ends were cut back, 2 bases at V and 4 bases at J, with 11 bases in the middle. CDR3 length: 14 amino acids. From germline, CDR1 is SGHTA and CDR2 FQGTGA. CDR3 sequence (DNA): TGTGCCAGCAGCTTATTAGGAGGGAGCACTGAAGCTTTCTTT. It translates to CASSLLGGSTEAFF.

The V and J genes are TRBV4-2 and TRBJ1-4; D perhaps matches TRBD1 (5 bases). The V end was cut by 5 bases, the J end by 8 bases, with 18 bases between. There are 15 residues in the CDR3. The germline CDR1 and CDR2 sequences are LGHNA and YNFKEQ. The chain's CDR3 is CASSGKAGLQEKLFF. CDR3 nucleotide sequence: TGTGCCAGCAGCGGGAAGGCAGGGCTTCAAGAAAAACTGTTTTTT.